The 12 T cell receptor beta chains below all came from one sample that was sequenced in a study of control samples from healthy donors and cancer patients (dated by TCRdb to 2018 to 2020). The method was the immunoSEQ multiplex PCR assay. TCRdb took over this immuneACCESS table, retaining in-frame rearrangements with V and J assigned. Such tables are incomplete; in checked studies, under half of the missing clones stem from an unresolved V gene, and the remainder is unexplained. This sample is represented by roughly 120,000 clones; approximately 90% of them were singletons. The top ten clonotypes cover over 2% of the sample. Input material: blood. The receptors were sampled from a woman in her sixties or seventies in good health.

The V call is TRBV14, the J call TRBJ1-2, with no clear D. Trimming cost V 0 bases and J 8 bases, with 16 bases left between them. Germline assignment: CDR1 SGHDN and CDR2 FVKESK. The CDR3 runs to 15 residues. The CDR3 reads CASSQDWAAPGGYTF. CDR3 DNA: TGTGCCAGCAGCCAAGATTGGGCTGCCCCGGGAGGCTACACCTTC.

The CDR3 protein is CASREQITNYGYTF. In nucleotides, the CDR3 is TGTGCCAGCCGGGAACAGATAACCAACTATGGCTACACCTTC. V is TRBV28 and J is TRBJ1-2; D not certain. There are 14 residues in the CDR3. Trimming stripped 8 bases from V and 2 bases from J, with 15 bases between. Germline V gives CDR1 MDHEN, CDR2 SYDVKM.

The rearrangement links TRBV6-5 to TRBJ2-5, with TRBD1 matching 9 bases. Trimming cost V 2 bases and J 6 bases; bases outside gene matches: 4. The CDR3 spans 14 residues. From germline, CDR1 is MNHEY and CDR2 SVGAGI. As DNA, the CDR3 is TGTGCCAGCAGTTACGACAGGGGGTTGAAGACCCAGTACTTC. Protein: CASSYDRGLKTQYF.

This chain links TRBV6-5 with TRBJ1-4; a weak D match, TRBD1 (5 bases). V was cut by 0 bases and J by 3 bases, with 11 bases left in between. The CDR3 is 16 residues long. CDR1 is MNHEY and CDR2 is SVGAGI in the germline V gene. Here the CDR3 DNA reads TGTGCCAGCAGTTACTCCGCAGGGTTGTCTAATGAAAAACTGTTTTTT. Residues: CASSYSAGLSNEKLFF.

The gene calls are TRBV29-1 and TRBJ1-2; no clear D. The germline V gene encodes CDR1 SQVTM and CDR2 ANQGSEA. This CDR3 spans 11 amino acids. V lost 1 base and J lost 5, with 5 bases in between. CDR3 protein: CSVEGSYGYTF. The CDR3 region has the DNA TGCAGCGTTGAAGGCTCATATGGCTACACCTTC.

The genes are TRBV5-1 and TRBJ1-2; no clear D. This CDR3 is built from 12 residues. In germline, CDR1 is SGHRS, CDR2 YFSETQ. Trimming cost V 0 bases and J 7 bases, with 7 bases left between them. CDR3 sequence: CASSLGESGYTF. The CDR3 DNA follows: TGCGCCAGCAGCTTGGGTGAATCTGGCTACACCTTC.

The gene calls are TRBV5-1 and TRBJ1-1; weak D call: TRBD1 (5 bases). Trimming removed 7 bases from V and 4 bases from J, with 17 bases in between. CDR1 and CDR2 from the germline V gene are SGHRS and YFSETQ. The CDR3 extends over 14 amino acids. The chain's CDR3 is CASRGGGIGTEAFF. CDR3 DNA sequence: TGCGCCAGCCGGGGTGGGGGGATAGGCACTGAAGCTTTCTTT.

This chain links TRBV4-3 with TRBJ1-1, with a tentative D call TRBD1 (5 bases). The CDR3 is 16 amino acids. Germline values: CDR1 LGHNA, CDR2 YSLEER. Deletions cut 0 bases from V and 4 bases from J, with 15 bases between. The CDR3 coding sequence is TGCGCCAGCAGCCAAGATGTTTCGGGGGATGTCACTGAAGCTTTCTTT. Protein sequence: CASSQDVSGDVTEAFF.

V usage is TRBV28 and J usage is TRBJ1-1; D is unresolved. The CDR3 is made up of 14 amino acids. The germline gives CDR1 MDHEN, CDR2 SYDVKM. Trimming removed 4 bases at V and 3 bases at J, with 12 bases between. CDR3 DNA sequence: TGTGCCAGCAGTTCGATCAAAGGGTACACTGAAGCTTTCTTT. This sequence encodes CASSSIKGYTEAFF.

The rearrangement uses TRBV9 and TRBJ1-1, with D tentatively TRBD1 (5 bases). The CDR3 loop spans 14 amino acids. Germline V gives CDR1 SGDLS, CDR2 YYNGEE. Trimming left V 0 bases short and J 6 bases short, with 12 bases between. The CDR3 region is CASSVEVGGAEAFF. CDR3 nucleotides: TGTGCCAGCAGCGTAGAGGTGGGAGGGGCTGAAGCTTTCTTT.

The chain combines TRBV7-2 with TRBJ1-6; TRBD1 is a possible D gene (6 bases). The V gene lost 3 bases and the J gene lost 10 bases, with 10 bases spanning the gap. The CDR3 extends over 13 amino acids. CDR1 is SGHTA and CDR2 is FQGNSA in the germline V gene. CDR3 amino acids: CASSLGHGSPLHF. CDR3 nucleotides: TGTGCCAGCAGCTTGGGACATGGGTCACCCCTCCACTTT.

The gene calls are TRBV6-2 or TRBV6-3 and TRBJ1-2; D is undetermined. This CDR3 comprises 14 residues. Germline CDR1 reads MNHEY; CDR2 reads SVGEGT. Trimming removed 6 bases from V and 1 base from J, with 12 bases in between. The DNA for the CDR3 is TGTGCCAGCAGGCCTGGACTGAATAACTATGGCTACACCTTC. Translating it yields CASRPGLNNYGYTF.